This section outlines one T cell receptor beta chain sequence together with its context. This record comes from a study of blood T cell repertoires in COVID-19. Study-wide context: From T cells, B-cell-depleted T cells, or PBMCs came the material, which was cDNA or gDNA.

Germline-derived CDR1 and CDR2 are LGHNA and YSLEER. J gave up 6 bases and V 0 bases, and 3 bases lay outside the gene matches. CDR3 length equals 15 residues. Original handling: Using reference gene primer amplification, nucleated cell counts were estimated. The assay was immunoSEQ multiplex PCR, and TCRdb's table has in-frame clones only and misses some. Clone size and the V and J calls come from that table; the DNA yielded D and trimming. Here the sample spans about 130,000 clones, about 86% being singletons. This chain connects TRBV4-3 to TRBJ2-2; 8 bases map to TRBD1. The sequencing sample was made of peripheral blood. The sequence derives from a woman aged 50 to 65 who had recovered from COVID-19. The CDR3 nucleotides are TGCGCCAGCAGCCAAGACTGGACAGGGCCCGGGGAGCTGTTTTTT. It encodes CASSQDWTGPGELFF.